Sequencing of this TCR beta chain was carried out in a study of T cells in Graves' hyperthyroidism and ophthalmopathy. TCR beta CDR3 regions were amplified from RNA. The HTBI primer set was used in a first-round RT-PCR of the TCR CDR3. MiXCR, run by TCRdb on the multiplex PCR reads, gives a single entry per CDR3 protein. The table includes hundreds of thousands of distinct CDR3 sequences, 20% to 25% detected once. This clonotype was counted ten times or more. This CDR3 is built from 15 residues. V was pared by 7 bases and J by 2 bases, with 12 bases between. Sequenced material: blood. This TCR was recovered from a young man with Graves' ophthalmopathy. V gene TRBV12-3 or TRBV12-4 combines with J gene TRBJ2-6; possible D gene TRBD2, 6 bases. This chain's CDR3 is CASTGGAAGANVLTF. The CDR3 nucleotides read TGTGCCAGCACTGGAGGGGCGGCTGGGGCCAACGTCCTGACTTTC.